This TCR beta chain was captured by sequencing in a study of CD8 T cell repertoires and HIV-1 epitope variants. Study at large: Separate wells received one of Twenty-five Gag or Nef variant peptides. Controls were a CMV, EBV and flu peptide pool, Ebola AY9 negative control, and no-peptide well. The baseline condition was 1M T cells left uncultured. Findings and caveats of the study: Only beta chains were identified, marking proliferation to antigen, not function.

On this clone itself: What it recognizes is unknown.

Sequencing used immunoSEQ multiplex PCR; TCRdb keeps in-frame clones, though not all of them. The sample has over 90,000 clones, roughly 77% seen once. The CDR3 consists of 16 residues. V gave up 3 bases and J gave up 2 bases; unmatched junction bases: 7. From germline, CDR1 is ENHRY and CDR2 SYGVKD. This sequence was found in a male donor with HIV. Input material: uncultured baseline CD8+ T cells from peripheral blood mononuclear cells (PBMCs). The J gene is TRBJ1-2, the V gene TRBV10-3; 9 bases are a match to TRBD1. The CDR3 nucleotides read TGTGCCATCAGTGATTTACAGGGGGCGAACAACTATGGCTACACCTTC. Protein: CAISDLQGANNYGYTF.